Described below is a single T cell receptor beta chain sequence and its context. Combining a sample-barcoded 5' primer with a J-beta primer mix, a second PCR ran for roughly 7 to 12 cycles. CDR3-containing paired-end reads numbering at least 2.5 million came from each sample. Each CDR3 protein gets one entry after TCRdb re-called the 5' RACE reads with MiXCR. There are 500,000 to 600,000 distinct CDR3 sequences in the sample; 27% occur only once, and roughly 18% lies in the top ten. Each sample gave at least 6.5 million isolated PBMCs. This record comes from a study of blood T cells in healthy people across ages. This receptor was taken from a woman in her 70s in good health. Sequencing was done on a sample of blood.

CDR3: CASSLGGGQSYNEQFF. CDR3 DNA: TGCGCCAGCAGCTTGGGAGGGGGCCAATCCTACAATGAGCAGTTCTTC. The chain combines TRBV5-1 with TRBJ2-1; 7 bases line up with TRBD1. V dropped 0 bases and J dropped 1; count of bases not matched to a gene: 4. The CDR3 sequence is 16 residues long. From germline, CDR1 is SGHRS and CDR2 YFSETQ.